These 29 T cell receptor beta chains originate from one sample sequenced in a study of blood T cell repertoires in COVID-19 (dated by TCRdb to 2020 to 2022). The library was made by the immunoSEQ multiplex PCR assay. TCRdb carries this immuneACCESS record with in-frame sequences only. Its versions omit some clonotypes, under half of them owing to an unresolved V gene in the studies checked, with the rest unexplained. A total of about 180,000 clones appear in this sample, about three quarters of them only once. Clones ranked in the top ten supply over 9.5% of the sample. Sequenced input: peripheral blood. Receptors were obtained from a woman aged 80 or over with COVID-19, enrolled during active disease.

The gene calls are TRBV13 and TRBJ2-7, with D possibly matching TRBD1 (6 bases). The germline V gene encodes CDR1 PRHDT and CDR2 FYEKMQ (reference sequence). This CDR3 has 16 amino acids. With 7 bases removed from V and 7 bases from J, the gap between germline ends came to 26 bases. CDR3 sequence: CASTPPFRVRGGEQYF. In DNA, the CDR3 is TGTGCCAGCACCCCCCCGTTCAGAGTCAGGGGTGGGGAGCAGTACTTC.

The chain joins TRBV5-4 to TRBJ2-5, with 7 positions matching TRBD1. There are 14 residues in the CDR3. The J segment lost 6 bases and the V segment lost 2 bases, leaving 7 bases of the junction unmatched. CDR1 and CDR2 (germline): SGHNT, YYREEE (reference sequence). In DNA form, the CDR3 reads TGTGCCAGCAGCTTAGGACAGGTCCCGAAGACCCAGTACTTC. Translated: CASSLGQVPKTQYF.

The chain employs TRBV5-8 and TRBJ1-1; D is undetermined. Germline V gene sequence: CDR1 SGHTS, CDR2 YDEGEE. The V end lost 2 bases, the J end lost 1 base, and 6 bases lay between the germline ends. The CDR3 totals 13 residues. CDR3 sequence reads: CASSFAGNTEAFF. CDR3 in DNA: TGTGCCAGCAGCTTTGCAGGGAACACTGAAGCTTTCTTT.

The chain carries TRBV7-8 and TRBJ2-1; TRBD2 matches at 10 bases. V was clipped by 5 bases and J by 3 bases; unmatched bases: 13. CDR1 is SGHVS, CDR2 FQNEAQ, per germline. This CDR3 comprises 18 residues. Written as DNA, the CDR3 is TGTGCCAGCAGCATCCTTAGCGGGGGGCCGACCCTCTACAATGAGCAGTTCTTC. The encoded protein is CASSILSGGPTLYNEQFF.

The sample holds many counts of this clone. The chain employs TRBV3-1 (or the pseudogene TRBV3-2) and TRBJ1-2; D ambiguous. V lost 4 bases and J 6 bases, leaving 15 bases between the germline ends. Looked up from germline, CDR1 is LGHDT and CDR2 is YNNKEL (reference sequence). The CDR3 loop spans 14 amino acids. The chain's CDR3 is CASSPPRVRDGYTF. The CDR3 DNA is TGTGCCAGCAGCCCACCGCGCGTTCGGGATGGCTACACCTTC.

The CDR3 coding sequence is TGTGCCAGCAGGTTAACAGGACGTCGTCACTATGGCTACACCTTC. Translation: CASRLTGRRHYGYTF. The chain joins TRBV27 to TRBJ1-2; perhaps TRBD1 as D (5 bases). This CDR3 spans 15 amino acids. V lost 6 bases and J lost 3, with 17 bases in between. Per germline, CDR1 MNHEY and CDR2 SMNVEV (reference sequence).

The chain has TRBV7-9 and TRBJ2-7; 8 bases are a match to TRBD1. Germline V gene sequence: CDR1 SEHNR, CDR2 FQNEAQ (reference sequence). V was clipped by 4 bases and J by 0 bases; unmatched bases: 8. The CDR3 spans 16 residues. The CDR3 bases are TGTGCCAGCAGCTCCCGACAGGGGCCGAGCTCCTACGAGCAGTACTTC. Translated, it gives CASSSRQGPSSYEQYF.

The CDR3 nucleotides are TGTGCCAGCAAGGTCGCGGGGGAGAACACTGAAGCTTTCTTT. Its translation: CASKVAGENTEAFF. The V and J genes are TRBV2 and TRBJ1-1, with a tentative D call TRBD1 (5 bases). Between the trimmed V and J ends, which lost 7 bases and 1 base, there was a span of 13 bases. This CDR3 is built from 14 residues. Germline loops: CDR1 SNHLY, CDR2 FYNNEI.

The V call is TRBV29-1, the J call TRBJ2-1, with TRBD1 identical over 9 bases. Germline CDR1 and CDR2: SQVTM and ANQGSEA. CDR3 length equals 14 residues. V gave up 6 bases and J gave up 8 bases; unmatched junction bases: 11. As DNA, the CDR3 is TGCAGCGTGGGGAGGGGACAGGGTTACGATGAGCAGTTCTTC. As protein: CSVGRGQGYDEQFF.

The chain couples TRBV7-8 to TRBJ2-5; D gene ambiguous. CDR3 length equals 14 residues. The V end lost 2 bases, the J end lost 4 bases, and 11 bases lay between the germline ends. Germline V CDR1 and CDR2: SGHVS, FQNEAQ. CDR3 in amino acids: CASSLSGHAETQYF. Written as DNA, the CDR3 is TGTGCCAGCAGCTTAAGTGGCCATGCAGAGACCCAGTACTTC.

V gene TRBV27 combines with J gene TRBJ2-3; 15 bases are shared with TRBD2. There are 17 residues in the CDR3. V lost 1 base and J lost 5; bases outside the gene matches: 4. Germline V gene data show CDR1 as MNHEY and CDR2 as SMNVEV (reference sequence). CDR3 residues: CASSLFGLAGGVDTQYF. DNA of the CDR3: TGTGCCAGCAGTTTATTTGGACTAGCGGGAGGGGTAGATACGCAGTATTTT.

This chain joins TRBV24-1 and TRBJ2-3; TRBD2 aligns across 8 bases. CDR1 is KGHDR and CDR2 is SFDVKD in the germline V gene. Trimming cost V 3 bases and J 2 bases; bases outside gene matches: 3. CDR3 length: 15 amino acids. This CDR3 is CATSDTGGPTDTQYF. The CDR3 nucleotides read TGTGCCACCAGTGATACGGGGGGGCCCACAGATACGCAGTATTTT.

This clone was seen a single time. The CDR3 here is CASSLGDFMNTEAFF. The CDR3 DNA reads TGCGCCAGCAGCTTGGGGGACTTCATGAACACTGAAGCTTTCTTT. This chain joins TRBV5-1 and TRBJ1-1; TRBD1 is a possible D gene (5 bases). The CDR3 covers 15 residues. V dropped 0 bases and J dropped 0 bases, with 9 bases sitting between them. Germline V gene lookup returns CDR1 SGHRS and CDR2 YFSETQ.

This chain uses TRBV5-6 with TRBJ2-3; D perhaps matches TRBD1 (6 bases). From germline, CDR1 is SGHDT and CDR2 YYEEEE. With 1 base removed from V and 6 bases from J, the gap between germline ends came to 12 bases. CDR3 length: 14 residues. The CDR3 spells CASSLYQGFDTQYF. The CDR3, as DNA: TGTGCCAGCAGCTTGTATCAGGGGTTCGATACGCAGTATTTT.

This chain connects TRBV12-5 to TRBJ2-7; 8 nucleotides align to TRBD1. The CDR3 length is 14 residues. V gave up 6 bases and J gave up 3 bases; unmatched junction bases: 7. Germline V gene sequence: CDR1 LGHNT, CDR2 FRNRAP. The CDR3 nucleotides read TGTGCTAGTGGGCTGACAGGGGAAGGCTACGAGCAGTACTTC. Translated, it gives CASGLTGEGYEQYF.

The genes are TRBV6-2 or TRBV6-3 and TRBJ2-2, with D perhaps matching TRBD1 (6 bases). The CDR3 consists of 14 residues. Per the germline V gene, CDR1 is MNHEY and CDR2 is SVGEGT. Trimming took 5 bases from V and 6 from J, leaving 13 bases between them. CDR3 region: CASSPHREPGELFF. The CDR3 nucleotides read TGTGCCAGCAGTCCCCACAGGGAACCCGGGGAGCTGTTTTTT.

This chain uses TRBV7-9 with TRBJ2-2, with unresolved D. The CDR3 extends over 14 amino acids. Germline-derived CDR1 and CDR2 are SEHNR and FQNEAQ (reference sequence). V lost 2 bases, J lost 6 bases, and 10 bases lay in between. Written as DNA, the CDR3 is TGTGCCAGCAGCTTAAAGCGAACGGCCGGGGAGCTGTTTTTT. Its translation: CASSLKRTAGELFF.

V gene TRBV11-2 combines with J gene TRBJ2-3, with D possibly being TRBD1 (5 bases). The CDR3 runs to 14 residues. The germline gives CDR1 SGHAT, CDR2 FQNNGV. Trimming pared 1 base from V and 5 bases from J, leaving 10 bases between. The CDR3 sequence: CASSLGGWGDTQYF. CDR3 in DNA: TGTGCCAGCAGCTTAGGGGGCTGGGGAGATACGCAGTATTTT.

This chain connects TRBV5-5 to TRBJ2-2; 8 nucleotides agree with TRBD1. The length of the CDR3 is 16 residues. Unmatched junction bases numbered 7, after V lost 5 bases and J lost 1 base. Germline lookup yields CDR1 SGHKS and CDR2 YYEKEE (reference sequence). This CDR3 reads CASSPLGQGNTGELFF. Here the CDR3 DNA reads TGTGCCAGCAGTCCCTTAGGACAGGGGAACACCGGGGAGCTGTTTTTT.

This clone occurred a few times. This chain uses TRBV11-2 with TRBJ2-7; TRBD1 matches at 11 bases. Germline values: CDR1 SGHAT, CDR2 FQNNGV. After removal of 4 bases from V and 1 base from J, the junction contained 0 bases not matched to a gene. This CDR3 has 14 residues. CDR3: CASSWDRGSYEQYF. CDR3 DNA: TGTGCCAGCAGCTGGGACAGGGGGTCCTACGAGCAGTACTTC. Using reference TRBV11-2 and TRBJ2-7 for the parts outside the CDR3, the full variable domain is EAGVAQSPRYKIIEKRQSVAFWCNPISGHATLYWYQQILGQGPKLLIQFQNNGVVDDSQLPKDRFSAERLKGVDSTLKIQPAKLEDSAVYLCASSWDRGSYEQYFGPGTRLTVT.

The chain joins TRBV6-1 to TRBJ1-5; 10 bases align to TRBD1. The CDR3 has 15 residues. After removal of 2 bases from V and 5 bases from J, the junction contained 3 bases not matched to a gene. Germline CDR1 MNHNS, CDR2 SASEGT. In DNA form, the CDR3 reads TGTGCCAGCAGTGAATGGGGGACAGGGGATCAGCCCCAGCATTTT. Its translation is CASSEWGTGDQPQHF.

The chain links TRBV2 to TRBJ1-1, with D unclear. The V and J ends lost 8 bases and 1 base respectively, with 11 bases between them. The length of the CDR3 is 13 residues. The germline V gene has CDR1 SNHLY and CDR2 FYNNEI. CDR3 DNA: TGTGCCAGCGAAACAGAATCGAACACTGAAGCTTTCTTT. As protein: CASETESNTEAFF.

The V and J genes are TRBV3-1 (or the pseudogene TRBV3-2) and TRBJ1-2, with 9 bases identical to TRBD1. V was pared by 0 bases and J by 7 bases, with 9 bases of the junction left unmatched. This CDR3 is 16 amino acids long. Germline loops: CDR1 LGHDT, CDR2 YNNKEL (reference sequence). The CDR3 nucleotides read TGTGCCAGCAGCCAAGATTACTACAGGGGGCGGGCTGGCTACACCTTC. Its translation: CASSQDYYRGRAGYTF.

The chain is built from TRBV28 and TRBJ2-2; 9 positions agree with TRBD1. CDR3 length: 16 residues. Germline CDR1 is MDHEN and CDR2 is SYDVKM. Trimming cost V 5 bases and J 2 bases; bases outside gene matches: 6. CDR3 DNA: TGTGCCAGCAGTGACAAGGGACAGGGAAACACCGGGGAGCTGTTTTTT. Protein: CASSDKGQGNTGELFF.

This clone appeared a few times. The CDR3 here is CASSYPIGMQTEAFF. CDR3 bases: TGTGCCAGCAGTTACCCAATTGGTATGCAGACTGAAGCTTTCTTT. This sequence joins TRBV6-2 or TRBV6-3 and TRBJ1-1; D call uncertain. CDR3 length: 15 amino acids. V lost 2 bases, J lost 5 bases, and 15 bases lay in between. CDR1 is MNHEY, CDR2 SVGEGT, per germline.

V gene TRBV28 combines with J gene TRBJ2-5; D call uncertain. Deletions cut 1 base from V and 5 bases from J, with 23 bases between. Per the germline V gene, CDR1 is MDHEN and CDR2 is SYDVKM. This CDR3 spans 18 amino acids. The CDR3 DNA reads TGTGCCAGCAGTTTATCTCCTCCCCTCGCGGTTTCCTGGGAGACCCAGTACTTC. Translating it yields CASSLSPPLAVSWETQYF.

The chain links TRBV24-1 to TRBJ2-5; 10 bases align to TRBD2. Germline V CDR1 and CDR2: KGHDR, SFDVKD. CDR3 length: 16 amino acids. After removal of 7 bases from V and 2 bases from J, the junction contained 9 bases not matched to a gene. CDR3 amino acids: CATSPGGGLAQETQYF. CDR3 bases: TGTGCCACCAGCCCCGGTGGGGGACTAGCGCAAGAGACCCAGTACTTC.

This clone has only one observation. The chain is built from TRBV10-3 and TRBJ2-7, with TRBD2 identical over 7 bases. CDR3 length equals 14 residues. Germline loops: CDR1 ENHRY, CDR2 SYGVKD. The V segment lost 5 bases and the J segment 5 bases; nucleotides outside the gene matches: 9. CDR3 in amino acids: CAISSRGVYDEQYF. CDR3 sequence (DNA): TGTGCCATCAGTAGTCGGGGGGTTTACGACGAGCAGTACTTC.

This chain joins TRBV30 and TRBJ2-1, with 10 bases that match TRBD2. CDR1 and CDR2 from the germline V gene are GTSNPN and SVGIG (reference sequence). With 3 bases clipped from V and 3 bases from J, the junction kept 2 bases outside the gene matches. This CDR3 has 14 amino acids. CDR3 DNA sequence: TGTGCCTGGAGCAGACTAGCGGGCTACAATGAGCAGTTCTTC. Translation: CAWSRLAGYNEQFF.